This T cell receptor (beta chain) was obtained from a study of blood T cell repertoires in COVID-19. The overall study: Samples of COVID-19 (acute and convalescent) were obtained from the United States, Italy and Spain. Nucleic acid was either cDNA or gDNA, and it came from T cells, B-cell-depleted T cells, or PBMCs.

In the study's own analysis: From reference gene primer amplification, estimates of nucleated cell counts were derived. Sequencing used immunoSEQ multiplex PCR; TCRdb keeps in-frame clones, though not all of them. For V, J and clone size, that table is used; D and trimming come from the DNA. The profile shows 250,000 to 350,000 clones, 89% of them singletons. Germline assignment: CDR1 SGHKS and CDR2 YYEKEE (reference sequence). The CDR3 consists of 15 residues. Trimming removed 2 bases from V and 11 bases from J; junction bases left unmatched: 15. The sequencing input was peripheral blood. This clonotype originated in an older woman with acute or convalescent COVID-19. The chain employs TRBV5-5 and TRBJ1-1; 7 bases fit TRBD1. Here the CDR3 DNA reads TGTGCCAGCAGCTTCAGGGACAGCGCTGAGGGATTTGCTTTCTTT. The encoded protein is CASSFRDSAEGFAFF.